This T cell receptor (beta chain) was observed in a study of cytomegalovirus exposure and HLA in healthy donors. Whole-study findings and limits: What a later analysis reportedly showed was that an Asian-associated ancestry cluster had fewer N-insertions than the roughly 720-donor mean. Later, TCR association rates were found to vary by HLA locus, highest for DRB1 and lowest for HLA-C.

This clone was picked up one time. Its antigen is unidentified. Germline V gene lookup returns CDR1 SEHNR and CDR2 FQNEAQ (reference sequence). V lost 7 bases and J lost 8; bases outside the gene matches: 9. The CDR3 runs to 14 residues. 13 Jbeta primers and 60 Vbeta primers were used for the PCR. Profiled with immunoSEQ multiplex PCR; TCRdb holds only in-frame clones, not every one. Of 100,000 to 150,000 clones listed, nearly 80% were seen once; the top ten hold 6% to 8%. This rearrangement joins TRBV7-9 to TRBJ1-4, with TRBD1 matching 8 bases. The TCR comes from a woman aged 35 to 49 in good health and CMV-seronegative. Sequencing was done on a sample of PBMCs. The CDR3 region is CASTTGQGREKLFF. CDR3 in DNA: TGTGCCAGCACCACCGGACAGGGTCGCGAAAAACTGTTTTTT.